The 28 T cell receptor beta chains listed next were all sequenced from one sample in a study of cytomegalovirus exposure and HLA in healthy donors. It was with 60 Vbeta and 13 Jbeta primers that the PCR ran. Only in-frame clones appear in the TCRdb table, and some are missing; sequencing was by immunoSEQ multiplex PCR. The profile shows approximately 110,000 clones, roughly three fifths of them singletons. The sequencing sample was made of PBMCs. These receptors came from a man in his thirties or forties in good health and CMV-seropositive.

There are a few counts of this clone. The chain carries TRBV6-1 and TRBJ1-2; D remains unclear. The CDR3 covers 11 residues. V was clipped by 6 bases and J by 8 bases, with 10 bases between them. CDR1 and CDR2 (germline): MNHNS, SASEGT. CDR3 amino acids: CASRSGGGYTF. The CDR3, as DNA: TGTGCCAGCAGGTCGGGAGGAGGCTACACCTTC.

V and J are TRBV29-1 and TRBJ1-1; D gene uncertain. V gave up 1 base and J gave up 3 bases, with 6 bases separating them. Germline loops: CDR1 SQVTM, CDR2 ANQGSEA. This CDR3 comprises 12 residues. This CDR3 is CSVEVGDTEAFF. As DNA, the CDR3 is TGCAGCGTTGAAGTCGGAGACACTGAAGCTTTCTTT.

This clone has more than one count but fewer than ten. This sequence joins TRBV19 and TRBJ2-5; tentatively, D is TRBD2 (6 bases). CDR3 length: 12 residues. Germline values: CDR1 LNHDA, CDR2 SQIVND (reference sequence). Deletions cut 8 bases from V and 3 bases from J, with 10 bases between. CDR3 nucleotides: TGTGCCAGTGGGAGGAATGAAGAGACCCAGTACTTC. It encodes CASGRNEETQYF.

The chain couples TRBV5-1 to TRBJ1-3, with no clear D. V gave up 0 bases and J gave up 2 bases, with 6 bases separating them. Germline loops: CDR1 SGHRS, CDR2 YFSETQ. CDR3 size: 14 residues. CDR3 sequence: CASSLGQTGNTIYF. The CDR3 DNA follows: TGCGCCAGCAGCTTGGGACAAACTGGAAACACCATATATTTT.

This clone was seen more than once but under ten times. V and J are TRBV5-5 and TRBJ1-2, with D possibly matching TRBD1 (5 bases). The germline V gene has CDR1 SGHKS and CDR2 YYEKEE (reference sequence). This CDR3 has 13 amino acids. V was cut by 7 bases and J by 2 bases, with 12 bases left in between. The CDR3 coding sequence is TGTGCCAGCGGGGGGATTTCGAACTATGGCTACACCTTC. Translated: CASGGISNYGYTF. The whole variable domain, remainder taken from reference TRBV5-5 and TRBJ1-2, is DAGVTQSPTHLIKTRGQQVTLRCSPISGHKSVSWYQQVLGQGPQFIFQYYEKEERGRGNFPDRFSARQFPNYSSELNVNALLLGDSALYLCASGGISNYGYTFGSGTRLTVV.

This clone was counted a few times. The J gene is TRBJ2-5, the V gene TRBV5-1; TRBD2 aligns across 7 bases. This CDR3 has 14 amino acids. Germline CDR1 is SGHRS and CDR2 is YFSETQ. J gave up 4 bases and V 7 bases, and 10 bases lay outside the gene matches. DNA of the CDR3: TGCGCCAGCCGCCCAGCGGGGATCCTAGAGACCCAGTACTTC. It encodes CASRPAGILETQYF.

This clone was picked up one time. The J gene is TRBJ1-6, the V gene TRBV5-1; D possibly corresponds to TRBD1 (6 bases). CDR1 and CDR2 (germline): SGHRS, YFSETQ. This CDR3 region has 14 residues. V dropped 6 bases and J dropped 7 bases, with 14 bases sitting between them. CDR3 protein: CASKIGGENSPLHF. In nucleotides, the CDR3 is TGCGCCAGCAAAATAGGGGGGGAAAATTCACCCCTCCACTTT.

The rearrangement uses TRBV5-1 and TRBJ2-2, with 15 positions matching TRBD2. This CDR3 is built from 18 residues. Looked up from germline, CDR1 is SGHRS and CDR2 is YFSETQ. The junction had 8 bases not matched to a gene; V was cut back by 1 base and J by 7 bases. In nucleotides, the CDR3 is TGCGCCAGCAGCTTGTATCCGGGACTAGCGGGGGGCAGCGGGGAGCTGTTTTTT. Its translation: CASSLYPGLAGGSGELFF.

The rearrangement uses TRBV2 and TRBJ2-1, with TRBD1 as a possible D gene (6 bases). The germline V gene encodes CDR1 SNHLY and CDR2 FYNNEI. Trimming removed 6 bases from V and 0 bases from J, with 6 bases in between. CDR3 length: 13 residues. In DNA, the CDR3 is TGTGCCAGCAGCAGGGGCTCCTACAATGAGCAGTTCTTC. Its protein is CASSRGSYNEQFF.

This clone was counted once. This CDR3 is also generated by other DNA sequences in the sample. The chain is built from TRBV5-1 and TRBJ2-5; possible D gene TRBD2, 5 bases. Trimming took off 1 base at V and 3 bases at J, with 7 bases between the two ends. There are 13 residues in the CDR3. CDR1 and CDR2 (germline): SGHRS, YFSETQ. CDR3 residues: CASSLLAEETQYF. The CDR3 bases are TGCGCCAGCAGCTTGCTAGCCGAAGAGACCCAGTACTTC. Based on the CDR3 plus reference TRBV5-1 and TRBJ2-5, the full variable domain is KAGVTQTPRYLIKTRGQQVTLSCSPISGHRSVSWYQQTPGQGLQFLFEYFSETQRNKGNFPGRFSGRQFSNSRSEMNVSTLELGDSALYLCASSLLAEETQYFGPGTRLLVL.

The CDR3 region is CASSRLGLELTGELFF. DNA of the CDR3: TGCGCCAGCAGCCGTCTTGGACTAGAGTTAACCGGGGAGCTGTTTTTT. V is TRBV4-1 and J is TRBJ2-2; the match to TRBD2 covers 7 bases. Germline V gene lookup returns CDR1 MGHRA and CDR2 YSYEKL. V gave up 4 bases and J gave up 5 bases; unmatched junction bases: 10. CDR3 length: 16 amino acids.

This clone was observed once. CDR3 nucleotides: TGTGCCAGCAGGTCCGCCACAGGGGGCGTTGGAAAACTGTTTTTT. This encodes CASRSATGGVGKLFF. V is TRBV25-1 and J is TRBJ1-4; TRBD1 matches at 9 bases. After removal of 6 bases from V and 10 bases from J, the junction contained 12 bases not matched to a gene. The CDR3 totals 15 residues. The germline gives CDR1 MGHDK, CDR2 SYGVNS.

The rearrangement uses TRBV7-9 and TRBJ2-7, with 7 bases fitting TRBD2. There are 13 residues in the CDR3. Germline V lookup: CDR1 SEHNR, CDR2 FQNEAQ (reference sequence). V lost 2 bases to trimming and J lost 6 bases; unmatched junction nucleotides: 4. In nucleotides, the CDR3 is TGTGCCAGCAGCTTACAAGCGGGACCCGAGCAGTACTTC. This encodes CASSLQAGPEQYF.

The genes are TRBV5-6 and TRBJ2-2; 8 bases are shared with TRBD1. The length of the CDR3 is 17 residues. J gave up 4 bases and V 0 bases, and 8 bases lay outside the gene matches. Germline CDR1 is SGHDT and CDR2 is YYEEEE. CDR3 sequence: CASSLASGGYGTGELFF. CDR3 nucleotide sequence: TGTGCCAGCAGCTTGGCGTCAGGGGGCTATGGCACCGGGGAGCTGTTTTTT.

V usage is TRBV6-1 and J usage is TRBJ2-5; TRBD1 might be the D (7 bases). Germline V lookup: CDR1 MNHNS, CDR2 SASEGT. V lost 7 bases, J lost 1 base, and 10 bases lay in between. The CDR3 consists of 13 residues. CDR3 bases: TGTGCCAGCACCCAGGGGGGCCAAGAGACCCAGTACTTC. It is translated as CASTQGGQETQYF.

The J gene is TRBJ2-1, the V gene TRBV19; D gene unclear. There are 12 residues in the CDR3. Trimming cost V 1 base and J 6 bases, with 4 bases left between them. The V gene's germline CDR1 is LNHDA and CDR2 SQIVND (reference sequence). The CDR3 DNA sequence: TGTGCCAGTAGTATAGGAGGCAATGAGCAGTTCTTC. Protein sequence: CASSIGGNEQFF. The full variable domain, in which reference TRBV19 and TRBJ2-1 provide the parts outside the CDR3, is DGGITQSPKYLFRKEGQNVTLSCEQNLNHDAMYWYRQDPGQGLRLIYYSQIVNDFQKGDIAEGYSVSREKKESFPLTVTSAQKNPTAFYLCASSIGGNEQFFGPGTRLTVL.

The rearrangement joins TRBV29-1 to TRBJ1-1; 9 bases line up with TRBD1. Per the germline V gene, CDR1 is SQVTM and CDR2 is ANQGSEA. V was pared by 6 bases and J by 0 bases, with 8 bases of the junction left unmatched. This CDR3 has 15 amino acids. The CDR3 sequence is CSVAPGQGMNTEAFF. DNA for the CDR3: TGCAGCGTGGCACCGGGACAGGGAATGAACACTGAAGCTTTCTTT. The full variable domain, its missing parts supplied by reference TRBV29-1 and TRBJ1-1, is SAVISQKPSRDICQRGTSLTIQCQVDSQVTMMFWYRQQPGQSLTLIATANQGSEATYESGFVIDKFPISRPNLTFSTLTVSNMSPEDSSIYLCSVAPGQGMNTEAFFGQGTRLTVV.

In nucleotides, the CDR3 is TGTGCCAGCAGCTTAGGGTTTGTCAGCGTTGAGGGCTACACCTTC. As protein: CASSLGFVSVEGYTF. The chain employs TRBV7-9 and TRBJ1-2; D remains ambiguous. V was shortened by 1 base and J by 8 bases, with 17 bases between the two germline ends. The CDR3 sequence is 15 residues long. The germline gives CDR1 SEHNR, CDR2 FQNEAQ (reference sequence).

This chain links TRBV9 with TRBJ2-1; no reliable D call. The germline V gene has CDR1 SGDLS and CDR2 YYNGEE. The CDR3 is 13 residues long. Deletions cut 0 bases from V and 4 bases from J, with 5 bases between. CDR3: CASSVDLYNEQFF. In DNA, the CDR3 is TGTGCCAGCAGCGTAGATTTATACAATGAGCAGTTCTTC.

A single count supports this clone. V is TRBV5-1 and J is TRBJ1-6; a weak D match, TRBD1 (5 bases). Trimming took 0 bases from V and 8 from J, leaving 15 bases between them. This CDR3 has 16 amino acids. Germline V lookup: CDR1 SGHRS, CDR2 YFSETQ. The CDR3: CASSLGWGDRDSPLHF. As DNA, the CDR3 is TGCGCCAGCAGCTTGGGTTGGGGCGATAGGGATTCACCCCTCCACTTT.

The rearrangement joins TRBV4-1 to TRBJ1-4; 9 nucleotides align to TRBD1. V dropped 0 bases and J dropped 7; count of bases not matched to a gene: 9. Per the germline V gene, CDR1 is MGHRA and CDR2 is YSYEKL. CDR3 length equals 17 residues. The chain's CDR3 is CASSQDGGGTGTEKLFF. The CDR3 DNA is TGCGCCAGCAGCCAAGATGGGGGAGGGACAGGGACTGAAAAACTGTTTTTT.

This sequence joins TRBV2 and TRBJ1-5; D may be TRBD1 (5 bases). CDR3 size: 14 residues. CDR1 and CDR2 (germline): SNHLY, FYNNEI. Trimming removed 3 bases from V and 5 bases from J, with 11 bases in between. The CDR3 protein is CASSDVGPDQPQHF. CDR3 coding DNA: TGTGCCAGCAGTGATGTGGGGCCCGATCAGCCCCAGCATTTT.

This chain uses TRBV28 with TRBJ2-3; D is unclear. The CDR3 is 14 amino acids. Germline V gene data show CDR1 as MDHEN and CDR2 as SYDVKM. V was clipped by 6 bases and J by 4 bases, with 14 bases between them. The CDR3 sequence: CASSLPSVSDTQYF. The CDR3 bases are TGTGCCAGCAGCCTACCCTCCGTCTCAGATACGCAGTATTTT.

The chain recombines TRBV2 with TRBJ2-5; D call uncertain. V shed 3 bases and J shed 2 bases, with 10 bases lying between them. The CDR3 contains 14 residues. Per the germline V gene, CDR1 is SNHLY and CDR2 is FYNNEI. This CDR3 is CASSDRLTQETQYF. The CDR3 DNA sequence: TGTGCCAGCAGTGACAGGTTGACACAAGAGACCCAGTACTTC. The whole variable domain, filled in from reference TRBV2 and TRBJ2-5, reads EPEVTQTPSHQVTQMGQEVILRCVPISNHLYFYWYRQILGQKVEFLVSFYNNEISEKSEIFDDQFSVERPDGSNFTLKIRSTKLEDSAMYFCASSDRLTQETQYFGPGTRLLVL.

The V and J genes are TRBV6-5 and TRBJ1-1, with D unresolved. V lost 5 bases and J lost 1, with 8 bases in between. The CDR3 is 13 amino acids. From germline, CDR1 is MNHEY and CDR2 SVGAGI. CDR3 residues: CASSVNRNTEAFF. CDR3 in DNA: TGTGCCAGCAGTGTAAACAGGAACACTGAAGCTTTCTTT.

In this sample, this clone turned up once. This chain connects TRBV15 to TRBJ2-7; TRBD1 might be the D (5 bases). Trimming took off 0 bases at V and 4 bases at J, with 10 bases between the two ends. Germline assignment: CDR1 LNHNV and CDR2 YYDKDF (reference sequence). There are 14 residues in the CDR3. Here the CDR3 DNA reads TGTGCCACCAGCAGAGATCGTTACAGGTACGAGCAGTACTTC. Amino acids: CATSRDRYRYEQYF.

The V and J genes are TRBV5-4 and TRBJ2-5; TRBD2 is a possible D gene (6 bases). The V gene lost 0 bases and the J gene lost 5 bases, with 14 bases spanning the gap. CDR3 length: 15 amino acids. The V gene's germline CDR1 is SGHNT and CDR2 YYREEE (reference sequence). The CDR3 region has the DNA TGTGCCAGCAGCTTGGCCAAGGAGGGACGGGAGACCCAGTACTTC. Translated: CASSLAKEGRETQYF.

J is TRBJ1-2 and V is TRBV7-9; the D is unclear. Trimming cost V 5 bases and J 4 bases, with 11 bases left between them. Per the germline V gene, CDR1 is SEHNR and CDR2 is FQNEAQ (reference sequence). The CDR3 is 13 amino acids. The CDR3 loop reads CASSAGWVYGYTF. The CDR3 DNA is TGTGCCAGCAGCGCAGGTTGGGTCTATGGCTACACCTTC. Complete variable domain (other parts from reference TRBV7-9 and TRBJ1-2): DTGVSQNPRHKITKRGQNVTFRCDPISEHNRLYWYRQTLGQGPEFLTYFQNEAQLEKSRLLSDRFSAERPKGSFSTLEIQRTEQGDSAMYLCASSAGWVYGYTFGSGTRLTVV.